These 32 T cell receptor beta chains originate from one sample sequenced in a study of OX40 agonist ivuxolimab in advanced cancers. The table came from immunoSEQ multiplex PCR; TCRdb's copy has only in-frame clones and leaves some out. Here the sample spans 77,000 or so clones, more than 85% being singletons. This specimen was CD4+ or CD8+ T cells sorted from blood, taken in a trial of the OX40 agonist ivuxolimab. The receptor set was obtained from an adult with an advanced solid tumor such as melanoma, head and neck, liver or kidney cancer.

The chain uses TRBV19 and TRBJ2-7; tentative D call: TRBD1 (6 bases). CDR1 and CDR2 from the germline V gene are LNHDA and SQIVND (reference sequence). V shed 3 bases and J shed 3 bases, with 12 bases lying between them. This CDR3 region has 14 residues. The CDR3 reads CASSIARGVYEQYF. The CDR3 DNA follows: TGTGCCAGTAGTATTGCCAGGGGAGTCTACGAGCAGTACTTC.

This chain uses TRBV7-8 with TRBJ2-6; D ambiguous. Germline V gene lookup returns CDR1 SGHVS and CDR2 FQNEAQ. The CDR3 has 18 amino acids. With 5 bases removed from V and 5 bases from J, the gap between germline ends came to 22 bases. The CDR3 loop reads CASSQASYPQSRANVLTF. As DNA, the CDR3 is TGTGCCAGCAGCCAGGCAAGTTACCCACAAAGTCGGGCCAACGTCCTGACTTTC.

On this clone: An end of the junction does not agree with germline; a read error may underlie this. The CDR3, as DNA: TGTGCCAGCAGTTACTCGACAGGGGAATTGAAGACTGAAGCTTTCTTT. Its protein product is CASSYSTGELKTEAFF. The chain recombines TRBV6-5 with TRBJ1-1, with 8 bases fitting TRBD1. This CDR3 has 16 residues. The germline V gene encodes CDR1 MNHEY and CDR2 SVGAGI.

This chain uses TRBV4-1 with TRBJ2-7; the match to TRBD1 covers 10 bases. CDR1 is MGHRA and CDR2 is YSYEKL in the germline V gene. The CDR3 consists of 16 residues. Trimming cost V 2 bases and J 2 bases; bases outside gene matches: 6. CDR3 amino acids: CASSQRQGANAYEQYF. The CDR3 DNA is TGCGCCAGCAGCCAAAGACAGGGGGCGAATGCCTACGAGCAGTACTTC.

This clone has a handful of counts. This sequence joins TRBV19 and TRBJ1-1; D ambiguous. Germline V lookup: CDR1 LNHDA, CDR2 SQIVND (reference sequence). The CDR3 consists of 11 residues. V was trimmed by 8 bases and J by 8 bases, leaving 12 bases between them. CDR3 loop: CASGREPEAFF. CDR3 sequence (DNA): TGTGCCAGTGGTAGAGAACCCGAAGCTTTCTTT.

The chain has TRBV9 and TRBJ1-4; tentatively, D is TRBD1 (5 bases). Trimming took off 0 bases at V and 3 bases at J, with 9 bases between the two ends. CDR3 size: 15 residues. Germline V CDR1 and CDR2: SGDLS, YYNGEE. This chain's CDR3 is CASSVGGSANEKLFF. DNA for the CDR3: TGTGCCAGCAGCGTAGGGGGGTCAGCTAATGAAAAACTGTTTTTT.

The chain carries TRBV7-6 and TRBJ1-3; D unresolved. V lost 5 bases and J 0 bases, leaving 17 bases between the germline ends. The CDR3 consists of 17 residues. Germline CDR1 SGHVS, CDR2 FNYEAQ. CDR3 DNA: TGTGCCAGCAGCCACAAGGGTAGGGCAGACTCTGGAAACACCATATATTTT. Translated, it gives CASSHKGRADSGNTIYF.

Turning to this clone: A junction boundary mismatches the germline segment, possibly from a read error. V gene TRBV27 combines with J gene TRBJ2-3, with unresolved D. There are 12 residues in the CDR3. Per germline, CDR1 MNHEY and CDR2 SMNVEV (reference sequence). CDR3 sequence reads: CASSFTGPQPVF. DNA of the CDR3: TGTGCCAGCAGTTTTACCGGTCCACAACCCGTCTTT.

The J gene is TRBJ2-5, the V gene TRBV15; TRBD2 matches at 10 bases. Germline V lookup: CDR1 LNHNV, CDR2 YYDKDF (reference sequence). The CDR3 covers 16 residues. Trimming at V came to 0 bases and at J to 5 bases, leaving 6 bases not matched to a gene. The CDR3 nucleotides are TGTGCCACCAGCAGAGATAGTAGCGGGGGGCGGGAGACCCAGTACTTC. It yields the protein CATSRDSSGGRETQYF. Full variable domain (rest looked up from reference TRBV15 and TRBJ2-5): DAMVIQNPRYQVTQFGKPVTLSCSQTLNHNVMYWYQQKSSQAPKLLFHYYDKDFNNEADTPDNFQSRRPNTSFCFLDIRSPGLGDTAMYLCATSRDSSGGRETQYFGPGTRLLVL.

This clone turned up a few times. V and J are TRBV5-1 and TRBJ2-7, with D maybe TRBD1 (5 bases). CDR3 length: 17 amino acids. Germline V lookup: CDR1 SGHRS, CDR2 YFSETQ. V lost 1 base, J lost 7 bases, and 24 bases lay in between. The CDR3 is CASSLNSRSGRAGEQYF. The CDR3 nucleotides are TGCGCCAGCAGCTTGAATTCTCGATCAGGGCGTGCAGGGGAGCAGTACTTC.

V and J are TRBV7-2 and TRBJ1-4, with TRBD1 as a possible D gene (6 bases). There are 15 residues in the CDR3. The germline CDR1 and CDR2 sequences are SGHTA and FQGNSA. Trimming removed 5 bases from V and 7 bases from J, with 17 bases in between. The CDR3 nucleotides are TGTGCCAGCAGCGGTACAGGGCGGATAGGTGAAAAACTGTTTTTT. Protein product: CASSGTGRIGEKLFF.

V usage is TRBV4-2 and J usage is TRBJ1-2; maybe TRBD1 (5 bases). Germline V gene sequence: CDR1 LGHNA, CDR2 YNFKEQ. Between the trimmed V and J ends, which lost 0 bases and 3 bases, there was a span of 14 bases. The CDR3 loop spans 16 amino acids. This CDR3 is CASSQERPGADYGYTF. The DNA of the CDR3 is TGTGCCAGCAGCCAAGAGAGGCCCGGGGCCGACTATGGCTACACCTTC.

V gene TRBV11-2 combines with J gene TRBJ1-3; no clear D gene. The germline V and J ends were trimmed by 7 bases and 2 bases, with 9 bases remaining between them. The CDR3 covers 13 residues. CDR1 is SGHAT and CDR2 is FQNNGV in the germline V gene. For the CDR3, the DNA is TGTGCCAGCACCATTTCCCCTGGAAACACCATATATTTT. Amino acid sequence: CASTISPGNTIYF.

CDR3 nucleotide sequence: TGTGCCAGCAGTCCGGGGGTAGGGGCGGGGGAGCAGTACTTC. Encoded protein: CASSPGVGAGEQYF. This chain links TRBV27 with TRBJ2-7; possible D gene TRBD2, 6 bases. Germline values: CDR1 MNHEY, CDR2 SMNVEV (reference sequence). This CDR3 spans 14 amino acids. V gave up 5 bases and J gave up 7 bases, with 18 bases separating them.

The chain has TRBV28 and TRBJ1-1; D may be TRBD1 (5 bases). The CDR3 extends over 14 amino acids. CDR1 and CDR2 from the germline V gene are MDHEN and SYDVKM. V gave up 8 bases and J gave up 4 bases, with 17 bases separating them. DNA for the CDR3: TGTGCCAGCGACAGCCAATGGCAGTTCACTGAAGCTTTCTTT. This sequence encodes CASDSQWQFTEAFF. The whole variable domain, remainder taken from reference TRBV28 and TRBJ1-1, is DVKVTQSSRYLVKRTGEKVFLECVQDMDHENMFWYRQDPGLGLRLIYFSYDVKMKEKGDIPEGYSVSREKKERFSLILESASTNQTSMYLCASDSQWQFTEAFFGQGTRLTVV.

In DNA, the CDR3 is TGCAGCGTTGAATTAAGGGACAGGGTAGCCTACGAGCAGTACTTC. This encodes CSVELRDRVAYEQYF. J is TRBJ2-7 and V is TRBV29-1; 9 positions match TRBD1. V shed 2 bases and J 2 bases; nucleotides not matched to a gene: 7. This CDR3 comprises 15 residues. Germline-derived CDR1 and CDR2 are SQVTM and ANQGSEA.

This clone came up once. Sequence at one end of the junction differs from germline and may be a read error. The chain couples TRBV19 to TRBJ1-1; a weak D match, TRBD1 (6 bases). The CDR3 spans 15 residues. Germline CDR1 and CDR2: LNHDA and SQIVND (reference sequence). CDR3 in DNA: TGTGCCAGTAGTATAGATCCCCTCGACAGGCGTCGCTTGGGGTTT. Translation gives CASSIDPLDRRRLGF.

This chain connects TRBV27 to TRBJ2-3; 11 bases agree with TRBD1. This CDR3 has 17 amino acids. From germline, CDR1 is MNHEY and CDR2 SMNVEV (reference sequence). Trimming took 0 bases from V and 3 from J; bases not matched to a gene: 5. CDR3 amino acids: CASSLSPGQGVTDTQYF. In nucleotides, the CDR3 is TGTGCCAGCAGTTTATCTCCGGGACAGGGGGTGACAGATACGCAGTATTTT.

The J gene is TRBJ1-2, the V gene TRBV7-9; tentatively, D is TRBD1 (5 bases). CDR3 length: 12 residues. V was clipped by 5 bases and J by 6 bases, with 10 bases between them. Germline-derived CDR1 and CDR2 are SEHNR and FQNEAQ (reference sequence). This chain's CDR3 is CASSTGTDGYTF. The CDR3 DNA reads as TGTGCCAGCAGCACCGGGACTGATGGCTACACCTTC. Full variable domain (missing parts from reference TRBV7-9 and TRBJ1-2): DTGVSQNPRHKITKRGQNVTFRCDPISEHNRLYWYRQTLGQGPEFLTYFQNEAQLEKSRLLSDRFSAERPKGSFSTLEIQRTEQGDSAMYLCASSTGTDGYTFGSGTRLTVV.

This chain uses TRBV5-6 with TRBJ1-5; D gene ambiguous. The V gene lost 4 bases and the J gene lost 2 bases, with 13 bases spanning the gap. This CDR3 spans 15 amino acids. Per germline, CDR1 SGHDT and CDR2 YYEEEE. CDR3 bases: TGTGCCAGCAGCAAGGACGGGATCGGCAATCAGCCCCAGCATTTT. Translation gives CASSKDGIGNQPQHF.

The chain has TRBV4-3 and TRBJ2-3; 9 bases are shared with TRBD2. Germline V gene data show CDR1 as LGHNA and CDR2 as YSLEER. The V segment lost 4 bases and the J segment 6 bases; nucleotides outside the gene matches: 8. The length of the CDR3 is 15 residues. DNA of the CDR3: TGCGCCAGCAGCCTTTTAGCGGGGGAGGGGGATACGCAGTATTTT. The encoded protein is CASSLLAGEGDTQYF.

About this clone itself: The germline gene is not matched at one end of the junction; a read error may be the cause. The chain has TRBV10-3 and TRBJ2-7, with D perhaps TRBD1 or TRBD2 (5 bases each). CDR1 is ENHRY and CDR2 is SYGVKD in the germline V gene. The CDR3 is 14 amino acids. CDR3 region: CALSRQGEYYEQYF. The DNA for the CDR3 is TGTGCCCTCAGTCGGCAGGGAGAGTACTACGAGCAGTACTTC.

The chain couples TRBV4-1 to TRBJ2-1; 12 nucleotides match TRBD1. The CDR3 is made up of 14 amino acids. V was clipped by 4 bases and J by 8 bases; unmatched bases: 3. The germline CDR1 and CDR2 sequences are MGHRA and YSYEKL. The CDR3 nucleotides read TGCGCCAGCAGCCCGGGGACAGGGGGCTATGAGCAGTTCTTC. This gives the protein CASSPGTGGYEQFF.

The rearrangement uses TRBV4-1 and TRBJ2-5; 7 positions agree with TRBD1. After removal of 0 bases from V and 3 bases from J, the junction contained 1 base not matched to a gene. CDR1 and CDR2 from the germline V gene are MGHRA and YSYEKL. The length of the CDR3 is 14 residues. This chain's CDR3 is CASSQEGTEETQYF. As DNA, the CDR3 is TGCGCCAGCAGCCAAGAAGGGACAGAAGAGACCCAGTACTTC.

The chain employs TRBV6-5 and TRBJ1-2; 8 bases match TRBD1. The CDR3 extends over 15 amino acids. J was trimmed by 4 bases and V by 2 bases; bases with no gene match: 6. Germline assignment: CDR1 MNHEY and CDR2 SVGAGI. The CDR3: CASSYAQGAGYGYTF. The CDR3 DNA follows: TGTGCCAGCAGTTACGCCCAGGGGGCGGGCTATGGCTACACCTTC.

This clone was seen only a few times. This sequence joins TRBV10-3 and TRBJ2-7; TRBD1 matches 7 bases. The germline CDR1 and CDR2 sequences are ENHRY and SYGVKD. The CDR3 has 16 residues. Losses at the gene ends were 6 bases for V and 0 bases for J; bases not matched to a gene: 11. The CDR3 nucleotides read TGTGCCATCAGCTCCCCCCAAGGGACAGTCTCCTACGAGCAGTACTTC. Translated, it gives CAISSPQGTVSYEQYF.

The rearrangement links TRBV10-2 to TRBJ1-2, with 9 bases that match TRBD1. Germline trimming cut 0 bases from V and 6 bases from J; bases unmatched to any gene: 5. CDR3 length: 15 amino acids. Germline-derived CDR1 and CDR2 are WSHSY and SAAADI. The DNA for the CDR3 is TGCGCCAGCAGTGAGTCGAAGGGGACAGGGAATGGCTACACCTTC. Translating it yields CASSESKGTGNGYTF.

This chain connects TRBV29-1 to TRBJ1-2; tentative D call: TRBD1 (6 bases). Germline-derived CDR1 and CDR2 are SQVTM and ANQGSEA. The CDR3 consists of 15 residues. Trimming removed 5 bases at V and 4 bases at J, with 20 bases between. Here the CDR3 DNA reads TGCAGCGTTCCAGAGAGGGGGGGCACCGCCTATGGCTACACCTTC. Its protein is CSVPERGGTAYGYTF.

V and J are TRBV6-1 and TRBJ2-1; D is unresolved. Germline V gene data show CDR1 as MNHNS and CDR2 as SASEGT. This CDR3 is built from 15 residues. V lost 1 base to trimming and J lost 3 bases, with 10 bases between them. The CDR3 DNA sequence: TGTGCCAGCAGTGAAGAGGTACCCAGCTACAATGAGCAGTTCTTC. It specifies CASSEEVPSYNEQFF.

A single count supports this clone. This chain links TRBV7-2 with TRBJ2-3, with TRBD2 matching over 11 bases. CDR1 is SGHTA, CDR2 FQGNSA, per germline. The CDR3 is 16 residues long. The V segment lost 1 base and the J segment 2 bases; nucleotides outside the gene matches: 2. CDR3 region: CASSLVAGGITDTQYF. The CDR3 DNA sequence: TGTGCCAGCAGCTTAGTAGCGGGGGGGATCACAGATACGCAGTATTTT.

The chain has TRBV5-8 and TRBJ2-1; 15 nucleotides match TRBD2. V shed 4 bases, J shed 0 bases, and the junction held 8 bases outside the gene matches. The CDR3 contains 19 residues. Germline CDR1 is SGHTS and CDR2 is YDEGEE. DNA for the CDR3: TGTGCCAGCAGCCTGGGACTAGCGGGGGGACCGAGCTCCTACAATGAGCAGTTCTTC. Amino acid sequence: CASSLGLAGGPSSYNEQFF. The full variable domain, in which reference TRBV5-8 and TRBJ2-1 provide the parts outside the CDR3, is EAGVTQSPTHLIKTRGQQATLRCSPISGHTSVYWYQQALGLGLQFLLWYDEGEERNRGNFPPRFSGRQFPNYSSELNVNALELEDSALYLCASSLGLAGGPSSYNEQFFGPGTRLTVL.

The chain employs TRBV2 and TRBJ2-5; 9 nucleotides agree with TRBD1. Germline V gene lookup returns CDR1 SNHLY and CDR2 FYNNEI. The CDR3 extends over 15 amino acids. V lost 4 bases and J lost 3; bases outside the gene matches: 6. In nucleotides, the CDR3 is TGTGCCAGCAGTGCGGGACAGGGAGGGGAAGAGACCCAGTACTTC. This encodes CASSAGQGGEETQYF.